These 20 T cell receptor beta chains were all obtained from the same sample, sequenced in a study of vaccination and CD4 T cells after COVID-19. The antigens these receptors bind are not known. Treatment specified: roughly ten-day PBMC culture with coronavirus spike peptide pools or control peptides (ViraFEST assay). Sequencing of the DNA from cultured CD4+ T cells was carried out with the Oncomine TCR Beta short-read assay. MiXCR, run by TCRdb on the PCR reads, gives a single entry per CDR3 protein. Among some 17,000 distinct CDR3 sequences, approximately 60% were seen once, and the ten largest hold about 5%. Sequenced here: CD4+ T cells from blood, cultured in vitro, sampled after SARS-CoV-2 vaccination. The receptors originated from a human donor who had recovered from COVID-19.

This clonotype was observed a few times. This chain connects TRBV6-5 to TRBJ2-7; no firm D call. The V gene lost 4 bases and the J gene lost 3 bases, with 16 bases spanning the gap. Germline loops: CDR1 MNHEY, CDR2 SVGAGI. This CDR3 has 15 amino acids. The CDR3: CASSSPSGISYEQYF. In DNA, the CDR3 is TGTGCCAGCAGTTCACCGTCCGGAATTAGCTACGAGCAGTACTTC.

The rearrangement uses TRBV5-1 and TRBJ1-1; D remains ambiguous. The CDR3 consists of 13 residues. V was cut by 7 bases and J by 4 bases, with 14 bases left in between. Germline CDR1 and CDR2: SGHRS and YFSETQ. The CDR3 loop is CASGGNTGTEAFF. In DNA form, the CDR3 reads TGCGCCAGCGGAGGTAACACCGGCACTGAAGCTTTCTTT.

V usage is TRBV28 and J usage is TRBJ2-5; the match to TRBD2 covers 15 bases. CDR3 size: 16 residues. Trimming cost V 7 bases and J 4 bases; bases outside gene matches: 7. Germline V gene sequence: CDR1 MDHEN, CDR2 SYDVKM. The CDR3 sequence: CASKPPGLAGGETQYF. Here the CDR3 DNA reads TGTGCCAGCAAACCCCCGGGACTAGCGGGAGGAGAGACCCAGTACTTC.

V usage is TRBV2 and J usage is TRBJ2-1, with 9 bases identical to TRBD2. This CDR3 comprises 16 residues. The germline CDR1 and CDR2 sequences are SNHLY and FYNNEI. Trimming removed 5 bases from V and 2 bases from J; junction bases left unmatched: 7. CDR3 nucleotide sequence: TGTGCCAGCAGTTTCGATAGCGGGGGTCCCTACAATGAGCAGTTCTTC. Its translation is CASSFDSGGPYNEQFF. Looking up the rest from reference TRBV2 and TRBJ2-1 gives the full variable domain: EPEVTQTPSHQVTQMGQEVILRCVPISNHLYFYWYRQILGQKVEFLVSFYNNEISEKSEIFDDQFSVERPDGSNFTLKIRSTKLEDSAMYFCASSFDSGGPYNEQFFGPGTRLTVL.

This clonotype was counted between two and nine times. The chain uses TRBV7-9 and TRBJ1-2, with unresolved D. CDR1 is SEHNR and CDR2 is FQNEAQ in the germline V gene (reference sequence). The V end was cut by 1 base, the J end by 4 bases, with 7 bases between. This CDR3 region has 13 residues. The CDR3 sequence: CASSLDGIYGYTF. For the CDR3, the DNA is TGTGCCAGCAGCTTAGACGGGATCTATGGCTACACCTTC.

This clonotype was recorded a few times. The chain combines TRBV27 with TRBJ2-5, with 10 nucleotides matching TRBD2. In germline, CDR1 is MNHEY, CDR2 SMNVEV (reference sequence). With V trimmed by 6 bases and J by 0 bases, 7 bases remained unmatched. CDR3 length: 16 residues. This chain's CDR3 is CASRPNSGRYQETQYF. CDR3 in DNA: TGTGCCAGCAGACCTAATAGCGGGAGGTACCAAGAGACCCAGTACTTC.

In its sample, this clonotype was seen a few times. This rearrangement joins TRBV6-1 to TRBJ1-6; no reliable D call. Germline CDR1 and CDR2: MNHNS and SASEGT. This CDR3 spans 14 amino acids. Trimming took 7 bases from V and 2 from J, leaving 9 bases between them. The CDR3 coding sequence is TGTGCCAGCAATAGAGAGCCCTATAATTCACCCCTCCACTTT. It translates to CASNREPYNSPLHF.

The V call is TRBV28, the J call TRBJ2-3; possibly TRBD2 for D (6 bases). Germline-derived CDR1 and CDR2 are MDHEN and SYDVKM. The CDR3 length is 14 residues. V was cut by 3 bases and J by 10 bases, with 17 bases left in between. The CDR3 nucleotides read TGTGCCAGCAGTTTCGGCGGGACGGCCAACCCGCAGTATTTT. This codes for CASSFGGTANPQYF.

This chain connects TRBV2 to TRBJ1-1; tentative D call: TRBD1 (5 bases). Germline V gives CDR1 SNHLY, CDR2 FYNNEI. V lost 6 bases to trimming and J lost 1 base, with 9 bases between them. This CDR3 is 13 amino acids long. This chain's CDR3 is CASSTDRNTEAFF. CDR3 coding DNA: TGTGCCAGCAGCACAGACAGGAACACTGAAGCTTTCTTT.

There are a few counts of this clonotype. This sequence joins TRBV7-9 and TRBJ2-1; 7 nucleotides align to TRBD2. The germline V gene has CDR1 SEHNR and CDR2 FQNEAQ (reference sequence). The CDR3 is made up of 16 amino acids. The junction had 11 bases not matched to a gene; V was cut back by 1 base and J by 8 bases. CDR3: CASSLGSGTRGDEQFF. The CDR3, as DNA: TGTGCCAGCAGCTTAGGAAGCGGGACCCGAGGGGATGAGCAGTTCTTC.

The rearrangement uses TRBV2 and TRBJ1-5; D might be TRBD1 (6 bases). The CDR3 has 16 residues. Between the trimmed V and J ends, which lost 5 bases and 1 base, there was a span of 15 bases. Germline lookup yields CDR1 SNHLY and CDR2 FYNNEI. DNA of the CDR3: TGTGCCAGCAGTCGTAGGGGGTGGGAGAGCAATCAGCCCCAGCATTTT. Translating it yields CASSRRGWESNQPQHF.

The rearrangement joins TRBV20-1 to TRBJ2-1, with 12 bases matching TRBD2. The junction had 9 bases not matched to a gene; V was cut back by 5 bases and J by 10 bases. Germline V CDR1 and CDR2: DFQATT, SNEGSKA (reference sequence). The CDR3 consists of 14 residues. The CDR3 nucleotides read TGCAGTGCTGCTACGGGACTAGCGGGTAGCGAGCAGTTCTTC. Its translation is CSAATGLAGSEQFF.

The gene calls are TRBV7-2 and TRBJ2-5, with D unclear. The CDR3 sequence is 16 residues long. The V end lost 1 base, the J end lost 2 bases, and 14 bases lay between the germline ends. The germline gives CDR1 SGHTA, CDR2 FQGNSA. The CDR3, as DNA: TGTGCCAGCAGCTTAGAGAAGGGCAATCGTCAAGAGACCCAGTACTTC. Translating gives CASSLEKGNRQETQYF.

The gene calls are TRBV7-8 and TRBJ1-3; 8 nucleotides line up with TRBD1. V lost 5 bases and J lost 4; bases outside the gene matches: 13. Germline V gene lookup returns CDR1 SGHVS and CDR2 FQNEAQ. The CDR3 spans 17 residues. In DNA, the CDR3 is TGTGCCAGCAGCCTCCGGACAGGGCTGGGAGTGGGAAACACCATATATTTT. Residues: CASSLRTGLGVGNTIYF.

This clonotype was counted only a few times. The V call is TRBV20-1, the J call TRBJ2-5; 14 bases agree with TRBD2. The CDR3 contains 18 residues. After removal of 7 bases from V and 2 bases from J, the junction contained 15 bases not matched to a gene. Germline assignment: CDR1 DFQATT and CDR2 SNEGSKA (reference sequence). The CDR3 loop is CSVGGTSGRVPDQETQYF. The CDR3 nucleotides read TGCAGTGTTGGCGGGACTAGCGGGAGAGTCCCCGATCAAGAGACCCAGTACTTC.

This chain joins TRBV7-6 and TRBJ1-2; 8 positions agree with TRBD1. J was trimmed by 6 bases and V by 5 bases; bases with no gene match: 5. The CDR3 consists of 13 residues. The germline V gene encodes CDR1 SGHVS and CDR2 FNYEAQ. For the CDR3, the DNA is TGTGCCAGCAGCAAGGACAGGGAGCATGGCTACACCTTC. It is translated as CASSKDREHGYTF.

This clonotype was detected only a few times. The chain uses TRBV6-2 or TRBV6-3 and TRBJ1-2; D call uncertain. The CDR3 spans 13 residues. CDR1 is MNHEY and CDR2 is SVGEGT in the germline V gene. V was clipped by 2 bases and J by 7 bases, with 11 bases between them. The CDR3 here is CASSYKQLSGYTF. The DNA of the CDR3 is TGTGCCAGCAGTTACAAGCAGTTGAGTGGCTACACCTTC.

The rearrangement links TRBV24-1 to TRBJ2-2; tentatively, D is TRBD2 (6 bases). The CDR3 runs to 17 residues. Trimming removed 4 bases from V and 7 bases from J, with 21 bases in between. Per the germline V gene, CDR1 is KGHDR and CDR2 is SFDVKD. The CDR3 coding sequence is TGTGCCACCAGTGAACCTAACGGGACTCCCAAGGGCGGGGAGCTGTTTTTT. Translated: CATSEPNGTPKGGELFF.

The chain is built from TRBV6-1 and TRBJ1-5; TRBD1 might be the D (5 bases). CDR3 length: 13 amino acids. In germline, CDR1 is MNHNS, CDR2 SASEGT. V shed 6 bases and J shed 6 bases, with 12 bases lying between them. The CDR3 nucleotides are TGTGCCAGCAGCCGGGGCGCGGGTCAGCCCCAGCATTTT. This translates into CASSRGAGQPQHF.

This sequence joins TRBV12-5 and TRBJ1-2; D is uncertain. Looked up from germline, CDR1 is LGHNT and CDR2 is FRNRAP. This CDR3 is 13 amino acids long. Between the trimmed V and J ends, which lost 3 bases and 9 bases, there was a span of 14 bases. CDR3 residues: CASGFKTGGRYTF. CDR3 DNA sequence: TGTGCTAGTGGTTTCAAAACCGGCGGACGCTACACCTTC.